The 22 T cell receptor beta chains given below trace back to one sample, sequenced in a study of cytomegalovirus exposure and HLA in healthy donors. PCR involved 60 Vbeta and 13 Jbeta primers. Produced via immunoSEQ multiplex PCR; TCRdb's table is partial and in-frame only. This repertoire shows around 130,000 clones, about 85% found once; its top ten account for 1.5% to 2%. Material for sequencing was PBMCs. The source is a boy under 18 in good health and CMV-seronegative.

Only a few counts were recorded for this clone. V usage is TRBV5-1 and J usage is TRBJ1-1; tentative D call: TRBD1 (5 bases). Germline CDR1 is SGHRS and CDR2 is YFSETQ. The V end lost 0 bases, the J end lost 1 base, and 7 bases lay between the germline ends. The CDR3 length is 14 residues. CDR3 region: CASSLVGENTEAFF. The CDR3 DNA reads TGCGCCAGCAGCTTGGTAGGGGAGAACACTGAAGCTTTCTTT.

This clone was counted only a few times. J is TRBJ1-1 and V is TRBV4-2, with 8 bases identical to TRBD1. CDR1 and CDR2 from the germline V gene are LGHNA and YNFKEQ. J was trimmed by 10 bases and V by 0 bases; bases with no gene match: 4. The length of the CDR3 is 13 residues. The CDR3 spells CASSQDPTGGAFF. Here the CDR3 DNA reads TGTGCCAGCAGCCAAGACCCAACAGGGGGAGCTTTCTTT.

V gene TRBV10-3 combines with J gene TRBJ1-1; D may be TRBD1 (5 bases). Germline V gene sequence: CDR1 ENHRY, CDR2 SYGVKD. The CDR3 loop spans 15 amino acids. Trimming took off 0 bases at V and 4 bases at J, with 12 bases between the two ends. The CDR3 protein is CAISESRQGGTEAFF. CDR3 nucleotides: TGTGCCATCAGTGAGTCGAGGCAGGGTGGCACTGAAGCTTTCTTT.

V gene TRBV4-2 combines with J gene TRBJ2-7; D is perhaps TRBD2 (6 bases). The CDR3 runs 16 residues. The germline CDR1 and CDR2 sequences are LGHNA and YNFKEQ. Trimming left V 4 bases short and J 4 bases short, with 20 bases between. The CDR3 DNA is TGTGCCAGCAGCCCACCTAGCGCTCTGAAGGAGTACGAGCAGTACTTC. Translating gives CASSPPSALKEYEQYF.

The J gene is TRBJ1-4, the V gene TRBV4-1, with D tentatively TRBD1 (5 bases). Deletions cut 1 base from V and 5 bases from J, with 11 bases between. CDR3 size: 15 residues. From germline, CDR1 is MGHRA and CDR2 YSYEKL. DNA of the CDR3: TGCGCCAGCAGCCAAGTTCCCGGGGGGAATGAAAAACTGTTTTTT. It is translated as CASSQVPGGNEKLFF.

About this clone: Other DNA sequences in this sample translate to the same CDR3. This sequence joins TRBV27 and TRBJ2-7, with TRBD1 as a possible D gene (5 bases). This CDR3 spans 13 amino acids. V lost 3 bases to trimming and J lost 3 bases, with 9 bases between them. Germline V lookup: CDR1 MNHEY, CDR2 SMNVEV (reference sequence). The CDR3 here is CASSFGQGYEQYF. For the CDR3, the DNA is TGTGCCAGCAGTTTCGGGCAGGGCTACGAGCAGTACTTC.

The chain links TRBV5-5 to TRBJ2-7; D not certain. Trimming took 0 bases from V and 6 from J, leaving 7 bases between them. The CDR3 consists of 12 residues. Germline V lookup: CDR1 SGHKS, CDR2 YYEKEE (reference sequence). The CDR3 DNA is TGTGCCAGCAGCTTGGTGAGAGCCGAGCAGTACTTC. It translates to CASSLVRAEQYF.

The chain employs TRBV5-5 and TRBJ2-3; 10 bases match TRBD2. V gave up 0 bases and J gave up 5 bases; unmatched junction bases: 12. Germline assignment: CDR1 SGHKS and CDR2 YYEKEE (reference sequence). The CDR3 length is 18 residues. The CDR3 spells CASSLESLLIAGGDTQYF. Here the CDR3 DNA reads TGTGCCAGCAGCTTGGAGTCCCTTTTGATAGCGGGGGGAGATACGCAGTATTTT.

This chain links TRBV5-1 with TRBJ1-2; 9 positions match TRBD1. This CDR3 has 17 residues. CDR1 is SGHRS, CDR2 YFSETQ, per germline. The junction had 15 bases not matched to a gene; V was cut back by 2 bases and J by 7 bases. CDR3 DNA sequence: TGCGCCAGCAGCTTCAACCGGGACAGGGCGCTTCGAGGTGGCTACACCTTC. Encoded protein: CASSFNRDRALRGGYTF.

The chain combines TRBV12-5 with TRBJ2-3; 8 nucleotides line up with TRBD1. From germline, CDR1 is LGHNT and CDR2 FRNRAP. The CDR3 length is 14 residues. V lost 1 base to trimming and J lost 5 bases; unmatched junction nucleotides: 2. CDR3 residues: CASGLGQGRDTQYF. The CDR3 nucleotides read TGTGCTAGTGGTTTGGGACAGGGGAGAGATACGCAGTATTTT.

The chain couples TRBV6-4 to TRBJ1-1; D call uncertain. The V gene lost 4 bases and the J gene lost 3 bases, with 3 bases spanning the gap. Germline CDR1 MRHNA, CDR2 SNTAGT. CDR3 length equals 11 residues. The DNA for the CDR3 is TGTGCCAGCAGTGGCGACACTGAAGCTTTCTTT. Protein product: CASSGDTEAFF.

This clone appeared a single time. The DNA for the CDR3 is TGTGCCAGCAGTGAATGGGGTGGCGGGGGGAGGAACACTGAAGCTTTCTTT. Translating it yields CASSEWGGGGRNTEAFF. The chain uses TRBV6-1 and TRBJ1-1, with a possible D match to TRBD1 (5 bases). The CDR3 extends over 17 amino acids. V was pared by 2 bases and J by 1 base, with 17 bases between. Germline CDR1 MNHNS, CDR2 SASEGT.

The J gene is TRBJ1-2, the V gene TRBV7-2; D possibly corresponds to TRBD1 (5 bases). Germline CDR1 SGHTA, CDR2 FQGNSA. Trimming took off 3 bases at V and 3 bases at J, with 8 bases between the two ends. The length of the CDR3 is 13 residues. The CDR3 sequence: CASSFGADYGYTF. The CDR3 region has the DNA TGTGCCAGCAGCTTTGGGGCAGACTATGGCTACACCTTC.

This sequence joins TRBV6-6 and TRBJ2-3, with TRBD1 identical over 8 bases. Germline assignment: CDR1 MNHNY and CDR2 SVGAGI (reference sequence). The CDR3 spans 15 residues. The trim removed 6 bases at V and 7 bases at J, leaving 12 bases unmatched. CDR3 region: CASRPNRGILHTQYF. For the CDR3, the DNA is TGTGCCAGCAGACCAAACAGGGGGATATTACATACGCAGTATTTT.

The CDR3 nucleotides read TGCGCCACCGAGGGAAAGGGAGTTTTCTTT. It encodes CATEGKGVFF. The V and J genes are TRBV10-2 and TRBJ1-1; D is ambiguous. The germline V and J ends were trimmed by 10 bases and 13 bases, with 16 bases remaining between them. CDR3 length: 10 amino acids. CDR1 is WSHSY, CDR2 SAAADI, per germline.

This rearrangement joins TRBV5-4 to TRBJ2-7; 11 bases map to TRBD2. The CDR3 is 17 amino acids. With V trimmed by 6 bases and J by 2 bases, 13 bases remained unmatched. From germline, CDR1 is SGHNT and CDR2 YYREEE (reference sequence). The CDR3 DNA follows: TGTGCCAGCACTCCAGGGACCGGGACTAGCGGCACCTACGAGCAGTACTTC. It is translated as CASTPGTGTSGTYEQYF.

This clone was observed a few times. The rearrangement uses TRBV6-6 and TRBJ2-1; 8 bases fit TRBD1. Germline V gene lookup returns CDR1 MNHNY and CDR2 SVGAGI (reference sequence). The length of the CDR3 is 14 residues. With V trimmed by 6 bases and J by 7 bases, 8 bases remained unmatched. CDR3 DNA sequence: TGTGCCAGCAGCCGGACAGGGCAATTTAATGAGCAGTTCTTC. As protein: CASSRTGQFNEQFF.

The J gene is TRBJ1-2, the V gene TRBV7-3, with 10 bases matching TRBD1. The V gene end was trimmed by 5 bases and the J gene end by 7 bases; junction bases not matched to a gene: 7. Germline loops: CDR1 SGHTA, CDR2 FQGTGA. The CDR3 is 14 residues long. The CDR3 loop reads CASSPGGTGVGYTF. The CDR3 DNA follows: TGTGCCAGCAGCCCAGGGGGGACAGGGGTTGGCTACACCTTC.

This chain links TRBV5-1 with TRBJ2-2; TRBD2 might be the D (6 bases). This CDR3 contains 14 residues. CDR1 is SGHRS, CDR2 YFSETQ, per germline. Trimming cost V 0 bases and J 5 bases, with 8 bases left between them. Here the CDR3 reads CASSLEEGTGELFF. For the CDR3, the DNA is TGCGCCAGCAGCTTGGAGGAGGGGACCGGGGAGCTGTTTTTT. Based on the CDR3 plus reference TRBV5-1 and TRBJ2-2, the full variable domain is KAGVTQTPRYLIKTRGQQVTLSCSPISGHRSVSWYQQTPGQGLQFLFEYFSETQRNKGNFPGRFSGRQFSNSRSEMNVSTLELGDSALYLCASSLEEGTGELFFGEGSRLTVL.

The CDR3 here is CASSETTENTEAFF. CDR3 nucleotide sequence: TGTGCCAGCAGTGAGACAACAGAAAACACTGAAGCTTTCTTT. This chain connects TRBV6-1 to TRBJ1-1, with D hard to call. V was cut by 3 bases and J by 2 bases, with 10 bases left in between. From germline, CDR1 is MNHNS and CDR2 SASEGT. The CDR3 is 14 residues long.

The rearrangement joins TRBV27 to TRBJ2-1, with D perhaps TRBD2 (6 bases). V lost 0 bases to trimming and J lost 3 bases, with 9 bases between them. CDR1 MNHEY and CDR2 SMNVEV come from the germline V gene (reference sequence). The CDR3 totals 15 residues. The CDR3 sequence is CASSLSGGNYNEQFF. CDR3 nucleotide sequence: TGTGCCAGCAGTTTATCGGGGGGAAACTACAATGAGCAGTTCTTC.

This chain joins TRBV11-1 and TRBJ1-1; D perhaps matches TRBD1 (6 bases). The V and J ends lost 1 base and 0 bases respectively, with 15 bases between them. Germline V gene sequence: CDR1 SGHAT, CDR2 FQDESV (reference sequence). The CDR3 extends over 17 amino acids. CDR3 protein: CASSLGEWTAMNTEAFF. CDR3 nucleotides: TGTGCCAGCAGCTTAGGGGAGTGGACAGCTATGAACACTGAAGCTTTCTTT.